Listed below are T cell receptor beta chains from one sample, sequenced in a study of blood T cell repertoires in COVID-19. Profiling relied on immunoSEQ multiplex PCR, and the TCRdb table lists in-frame clones only, not all of them. Altogether around 67,000 clones are present, around 88% being singletons, with the ten largest covering 1.9%. The sample was peripheral blood. These receptors came from a woman at least 80 years old with active or convalescent COVID-19. The CDR3 runs from the conserved cysteine through the conserved F or W. A D gene is named only where the DNA matches it firmly. The size field is filled for only some rows; it gives once, few, many or a size class.

V gene	D gene	J gene	clone size	CDR3 protein	CDR3 DNA
TRBV18	TRBD2	TRBJ2-1	-	CASSRLLAGIDEQFF	TGTGCCAGCTCACGATTGCTAGCGGGAATCGATGAGCAGTTCTTC
TRBV5-1	-	TRBJ2-7	-	CASTTSAGVPYEQYF	TGCGCCAGCACCACGTCGGCAGGGGTTCCCTACGAGCAGTACTTC
TRBV30	TRBD2	TRBJ2-5	-	CAWSPGVSGVQETQYF	TGTGCCTGGAGCCCCGGGGTTAGCGGGGTCCAAGAGACCCAGTACTTC
TRBV9	-	TRBJ2-7	-	CASSVEPASRGGEQYF	TGTGCCAGCAGCGTAGAGCCAGCCTCCCGAGGAGGCGAGCAGTACTTC
TRBV7-2	TRBD1	TRBJ2-7	-	CASSSPSRDRNYEQYF	TGTGCCAGCAGCTCCCCCTCACGGGACAGGAACTACGAGCAGTACTTC
TRBV14	TRBD1	TRBJ2-4	once	CASSQEIGTGSTNIQYF	TGTGCCAGCAGCCAAGAGATAGGGACAGGGAGTACAAACATTCAGTACTTC
TRBV5-4	TRBD1	TRBJ2-7	-	CASSLGGGTGSSYEQYF	TGTGCCAGCAGCTTGGGAGGGGGGACAGGTTCCTCCTACGAGCAGTACTTC
TRBV10-2	TRBD2	TRBJ2-2	-	CASSESPGLAGPRELFF	TGCGCCAGCAGTGAGAGCCCGGGACTAGCGGGTCCCAGGGAGCTGTTTTTT
TRBV19	-	TRBJ1-5	-	CASSIGTRNQPQHF	TGTGCCAGTAGTATCGGGACACGCAATCAGCCCCAGCATTTT
TRBV9	TRBD2	TRBJ2-2	-	CATKAGANTGELFF	TGTGCCACCAAGGCGGGGGCGAACACCGGGGAGCTGTTTTTT
TRBV6-6	TRBD1	TRBJ1-3	few	CASLRGQGISGNTIYF	TGTGCCAGCTTACGGGGACAGGGGATTTCCGGAAACACCATATATTTT
TRBV6-2/TRBV6-3	-	TRBJ1-1	-	CASSLLRLMNTEAFF	TGTGCCAGCAGTCTTCTCAGGCTGATGAACACTGAAGCTTTCTTT
TRBV9	-	TRBJ2-1	once	CASSPQGASGKNEQFF	TGTGCCAGCAGCCCCCAGGGGGCTAGCGGGAAAAATGAGCAGTTCTTC
TRBV5-1	-	TRBJ2-3	-	CASSLVPGADTQYF	TGCGCCAGCAGCTTGGTACCGGGGGCAGATACGCAGTATTTT
TRBV19	TRBD2	TRBJ2-7	once	CASSPRGGLISYEQYF	TGTGCCAGTAGTCCCCGGGGGGGGCTGATATCCTACGAGCAGTACTTC
TRBV5-1	-	TRBJ1-2	-	CASTLGGASNYGYTF	TGCGCCAGCACCCTCGGGGGGGCTTCGAACTATGGCTACACCTTC
TRBV7-2	TRBD1	TRBJ2-5	-	CASSSRTGVGLETQYF	TGTGCCAGCAGCTCGCGAACAGGGGTCGGGTTAGAGACCCAGTACTTC
TRBV19	-	TRBJ1-2	-	CASSTRTGNYGYTF	TGTGCCAGTAGTACTCGGACGGGAAACTATGGCTACACCTTC
TRBV7-9	-	TRBJ1-1	-	CASSFAGTSIGEAFF	TGTGCCAGCAGCTTCGCGGGGACTAGCATCGGTGAAGCTTTCTTT
TRBV18	TRBD1	TRBJ2-7	once	CASSPGQEPYEQYF	TGTGCCAGCTCACCGGGACAGGAACCCTACGAGCAGTACTTC
TRBV18	-	TRBJ1-5	few	CASSPPTGSNQPQHF	TGTGCCAGCTCACCGCCAACAGGGTCCAATCAGCCCCAGCATTTT
TRBV10-1	TRBD2	TRBJ2-3	-	CASSGEAGEGPDTQYF	TGCGCCAGCAGTGGGGAAGCGGGAGAGGGTCCAGATACGCAGTATTTT
TRBV5-1	-	TRBJ1-3	-	CASSLESAREGNTIYF	TGCGCCAGCAGCTTGGAGTCCGCGAGGGAGGGAAACACCATATATTTT
TRBV6-1	TRBD2	TRBJ2-1	-	CASSLLAGSYNEQFF	TGTGCCAGCAGCCTGCTAGCGGGGTCCTACAATGAGCAGTTCTTC
TRBV7-2	TRBD2	TRBJ2-1	-	CASSLEWPPGLFNEQFF	TGTGCCAGCAGCTTAGAATGGCCCCCGGGACTATTCAATGAGCAGTTCTTC
TRBV6-2/TRBV6-3	-	TRBJ2-2	few	CASSHSAGTGELFF	TGTGCCAGCAGTCATTCAGCGGGCACCGGGGAGCTGTTTTTT
TRBV11-2	-	TRBJ1-2	few	CASSLLDSLYGYTF	TGTGCCAGCAGCTTATTGGACAGCCTCTATGGCTACACCTTC
TRBV7-8	-	TRBJ1-2	-	CASSSTGFHGYTF	TGTGCCAGCAGCTCAACAGGGTTCCATGGCTACACCTTC
TRBV18	TRBD1	TRBJ1-6	once	CASSPFMLDRAKSPLHF	TGTGCCAGCTCCCCCTTTATGTTAGACAGGGCGAAATCACCCCTCCACTTT
TRBV19	-	TRBJ2-1	-	CVNPSSYNEQFF	TGTGTAAACCCCAGCTCCTACAATGAGCAGTTCTTC
TRBV15	TRBD1	TRBJ2-5	-	CATNDRGGETQYF	TGTGCCACCAATGACAGGGGTGGAGAGACCCAGTACTTC
TRBV19	TRBD1	TRBJ1-4	-	CASSTLQGSGEKLFF	TGTGCCAGTAGTACACTACAGGGGAGTGGTGAAAAACTGTTTTTT
TRBV30	TRBD1	TRBJ2-2	-	CAWRDVGGSNTGELFF	TGTGCCTGGAGGGACGTAGGGGGCTCGAACACCGGGGAGCTGTTTTTT
TRBV5-1	TRBD1	TRBJ1-3	few	CASSTRQGGGNTIYF	TGCGCCAGCAGCACCAGACAGGGAGGTGGAAACACCATATATTTT
TRBV11-2	TRBD2	TRBJ2-5	-	CASSLLTSGGRGQETQYF	TGTGCCAGCAGCCTCTTGACTAGCGGGGGCCGGGGACAAGAGACCCAGTACTTC
TRBV6-2/TRBV6-3	-	TRBJ2-1	-	CASSYSGRTNPFNEQFF	TGTGCCAGCAGTTACTCGGGCAGGACTAACCCCTTCAATGAGCAGTTCTTC
TRBV10-2	-	TRBJ2-5	once	CASSERGETQYF	TGCGCCAGCAGTGAACGAGGGGAGACCCAGTACTTC
TRBV5-1	-	TRBJ1-5	few	CASSLVGGEPQHF	TGCGCCAGCAGCTTGGTAGGGGGGGAGCCCCAGCATTTT
TRBV4-3	TRBD1	TRBJ1-5	-	CASSQGTGINQPQHF	TGCGCCAGCAGCCAAGGGACAGGGATCAATCAGCCCCAGCATTTT
TRBV3-1/TRBV3-2	-	TRBJ1-3	-	CASSPQRYGQSGRNTIYF	TGTGCCAGCAGCCCCCAACGATATGGCCAGTCTGGGAGGAACACCATATATTTT
TRBV5-1	-	TRBJ2-2	-	CASSGGGAGTGELFF	TGCGCCAGCAGCGGAGGGGGGGCCGGGACCGGGGAGCTGTTTTTT
TRBV2	TRBD1	TRBJ2-7	-	CASSEPQGAMYEQYF	TGTGCCAGCAGTGAACCACAGGGGGCGATGTACGAGCAGTACTTC
TRBV4-3	TRBD1	TRBJ1-2	-	CASSHADRGAGYTF	TGCGCCAGCAGCCATGCGGACAGGGGGGCGGGCTACACCTTC
TRBV7-8	-	TRBJ2-1	-	CASSPRFTRGPTNGGQFF	TGTGCCAGCAGCCCCAGGTTTACTCGCGGCCCGACAAACGGGGGGCAGTTCTTC
TRBV11-2	-	TRBJ2-5	-	CASSLGARRETQYF	TGTGCCAGCAGCTTAGGGGCCCGCCGGGAGACCCAGTACTTC
TRBV10-3	-	TRBJ1-4	-	CAIRGQPNEKLFF	TGTGCCATCAGAGGACAGCCTAATGAAAAACTGTTTTTT
TRBV2	-	TRBJ1-1	-	CASSYGGNTEAFF	TGTGCCAGCAGTTATGGAGGGAACACTGAAGCTTTCTTT
TRBV14	-	TRBJ1-4	-	CASSQDDGHRTNEKLFF	TGTGCCAGCAGCCAAGATGATGGACACAGAACTAATGAAAAACTGTTTTTT